The 27 T cell receptor beta chains below come from one sample, sequenced in a study of blood T cell repertoires in COVID-19. Generated by immunoSEQ multiplex PCR, the TCRdb table keeps only in-frame clones and is missing some. The table has around 180,000 clones, roughly 78% seen once. Sequencing was done on a sample of peripheral blood. These receptors were obtained from a man in his 70s with active or convalescent COVID-19.

V usage is TRBV29-1 and J usage is TRBJ1-2; D is undetermined. The CDR3 length is 13 residues. The germline V and J ends were trimmed by 3 bases and 4 bases, with 12 bases remaining between them. Germline CDR1 reads SQVTM; CDR2 reads ANQGSEA. The CDR3 DNA reads as TGCAGCGTTGATCGGAGGGATGTCTATGGCTACACCTTC. Encoded protein: CSVDRRDVYGYTF.

The chain links TRBV6-1 to TRBJ1-5; D possibly corresponds to TRBD1 (5 bases). V was clipped by 3 bases and J by 7 bases, with 7 bases between them. CDR1 is MNHNS and CDR2 is SASEGT in the germline V gene. The CDR3 runs 12 residues. The CDR3 DNA is TGTGCCAGCAGTGACAGGGCGCAGCCCCAGCATTTT. It yields the protein CASSDRAQPQHF.

The rearrangement links TRBV5-1 to TRBJ1-4, with a weak D call TRBD1 (5 bases). V gave up 0 bases and J gave up 0 bases, with 18 bases separating them. CDR3 length equals 19 residues. CDR1 SGHRS and CDR2 YFSETQ come from the germline V gene. CDR3 in DNA: TGCGCCAGCAGCTTGGGATACAAACCTGGGACTGCAACTAATGAAAAACTGTTTTTT. Translated: CASSLGYKPGTATNEKLFF.

The CDR3 nucleotides are TGTGCCAGCAGGAAAAAACAGGGTTTAGACCGCTACACCTTC. The encoded protein is CASRKKQGLDRYTF. The chain employs TRBV6-5 and TRBJ1-2; D possibly corresponds to TRBD1 (6 bases). Germline V gene lookup returns CDR1 MNHEY and CDR2 SVGAGI. Trimming took 6 bases from V and 9 from J, leaving 20 bases between them. The CDR3 has 14 residues.

V is TRBV3-1 (or the pseudogene TRBV3-2) and J is TRBJ2-1; TRBD2 aligns across 11 bases. Germline CDR1 is LGHDT and CDR2 is YNNKEL (reference sequence). V gave up 3 bases and J gave up 8 bases; unmatched junction bases: 9. CDR3 length: 16 residues. The CDR3, as DNA: TGTGCCAGCAGCCAGACTAGCGGGATAGGTTCGGATGAGCAGTTCTTC. Translating it yields CASSQTSGIGSDEQFF.

The chain has TRBV29-1 and TRBJ1-2; no reliable D call. Germline V gene data show CDR1 as SQVTM and CDR2 as ANQGSEA. V lost 5 bases, J lost 3 bases, and 7 bases lay in between. The CDR3 is 11 amino acids. The CDR3 here is CSVKPDYGYTF. The CDR3 DNA is TGCAGCGTTAAGCCGGACTATGGCTACACCTTC.

This chain links TRBV12-3 or TRBV12-4 with TRBJ1-5; D remains ambiguous. V lost 1 base and J 5 bases, leaving 6 bases between the germline ends. This CDR3 has 13 amino acids. This chain's CDR3 is CASSLGPYQPQHF. The CDR3 DNA is TGTGCCAGCAGTTTAGGTCCTTATCAGCCCCAGCATTTT.

V is TRBV6-2 or TRBV6-3 and J is TRBJ2-3; D is ambiguous. The CDR3 is 15 residues long. Germline V gene data show CDR1 as MNHEY and CDR2 as SVGEGT. V dropped 0 bases and J dropped 2 bases, with 9 bases sitting between them. The DNA for the CDR3 is TGTGCCAGCAGTTACTCGAGTACCTCCACAGATACGCAGTATTTT. Its translation is CASSYSSTSTDTQYF.

This chain connects TRBV6-2 or TRBV6-3 to TRBJ2-3; D remains unclear. The germline V gene has CDR1 MNHEY and CDR2 SVGEGT. Trimming pared 5 bases from V and 9 bases from J, leaving 15 bases between. The CDR3 loop spans 13 amino acids. Written as DNA, the CDR3 is TGTGCCAGCAGTGGTTCGGAGAAGGAAACGCAGTATTTT. Amino acids: CASSGSEKETQYF.

The rearrangement uses TRBV15 and TRBJ1-4; 8 nucleotides agree with TRBD1. CDR1 LNHNV and CDR2 YYDKDF come from the germline V gene (reference sequence). This CDR3 has 16 residues. Unmatched junction bases numbered 9, after V lost 4 bases and J lost 5 bases. As DNA, the CDR3 is TGTGCCACCAGCAAGGACAGGGCGAGGATGAATGAAAAACTGTTTTTT. Protein sequence: CATSKDRARMNEKLFF.

The V call is TRBV27, the J call TRBJ1-4, with D perhaps matching TRBD1 (5 bases). V was clipped by 1 base and J by 11 bases, with 11 bases between them. The CDR3 runs 13 residues. CDR1 and CDR2 from the germline V gene are MNHEY and SMNVEV (reference sequence). The CDR3 here is CASSLFREGKLFF. Here the CDR3 DNA reads TGTGCCAGCAGTTTATTTCGGGAGGGGAAACTGTTTTTT.

Concerning this clone: Other nucleotide sequences in the sample specify the same CDR3. The chain has TRBV6-5 and TRBJ1-6; TRBD1 matches at 8 bases. The CDR3 has 15 amino acids. The trim removed 0 bases at V and 7 bases at J, leaving 2 bases unmatched. CDR1 and CDR2 (germline): MNHEY, SVGAGI. CDR3 bases: TGTGCCAGCAGTTACTCACGACAGGGGAATTCACCCCTCCACTTT. Residues: CASSYSRQGNSPLHF.

This chain joins TRBV7-2 and TRBJ1-2; 8 bases line up with TRBD1. The length of the CDR3 is 14 residues. Germline CDR1 reads SGHTA; CDR2 reads FQGNSA. Unmatched junction bases numbered 5, after V lost 5 bases and J lost 3 bases. CDR3 in DNA: TGTGCCAGCAGCCCCACAGGGGGAGACTATGGCTACACCTTC. Translation gives CASSPTGGDYGYTF.

The DNA for the CDR3 is TGTGCCAGCAGCTTGGGACATATTGAAGCTTTCTTT. Translation: CASSLGHIEAFF. V usage is TRBV5-6 and J usage is TRBJ1-1; D not certain. Trimming shortened V by 0 bases and J by 7 bases, and 7 bases separated the two germline ends. Germline V gene lookup returns CDR1 SGHDT and CDR2 YYEEEE. The CDR3 spans 12 residues.

On this clone itself: Within the sample, other DNA sequences also encode this same CDR3. The chain carries TRBV18 and TRBJ1-1; 7 positions agree with TRBD1. The CDR3 is made up of 16 amino acids. Germline trimming cut 6 bases from V and 0 bases from J; bases unmatched to any gene: 10. Germline lookup yields CDR1 KGHSH and CDR2 LQKENI. For the CDR3, the DNA is TGTGCCAGCTCCCCTCGACAGGGAAGCATGAACACTGAAGCTTTCTTT. Translated: CASSPRQGSMNTEAFF.

This chain links TRBV27 with TRBJ1-6; D unclear. Germline CDR1 and CDR2: MNHEY and SMNVEV (reference sequence). Trimming left V 4 bases short and J 8 bases short, with 6 bases between. The CDR3 spans 12 residues. DNA for the CDR3: TGTGCCAGCAGTTCATTTGATTCACCCCTCCACTTT. Protein product: CASSSFDSPLHF.

V is TRBV7-8 and J is TRBJ2-5; D might be TRBD2 (6 bases). Germline lookup yields CDR1 SGHVS and CDR2 FQNEAQ. V lost 2 bases and J lost 9, with 19 bases in between. CDR3 size: 15 residues. CDR3 in amino acids: CASSLNRDLGRPQYF. CDR3 in DNA: TGTGCCAGCAGCTTAAACCGGGACTTGGGCCGACCCCAGTACTTC.

This chain uses TRBV3-1 (or the pseudogene TRBV3-2) with TRBJ1-2, with TRBD1 matching over 10 bases. The CDR3 loop spans 14 amino acids. CDR1 LGHDT and CDR2 YNNKEL come from the germline V gene (reference sequence). The ends lost 4 bases at V and 6 bases at J; junction bases unmatched: 5. This chain's CDR3 is CASSLGQGRNGYTF. The DNA for the CDR3 is TGTGCCAGCAGCCTGGGACAGGGGAGGAATGGCTACACCTTC.

The chain recombines TRBV6-2 or TRBV6-3 with TRBJ1-2, with D possibly being TRBD1 (6 bases). V gave up 2 bases and J gave up 5 bases, with 12 bases separating them. The CDR3 contains 14 residues. Per germline, CDR1 MNHEY and CDR2 SVGEGT. This CDR3 is CASSYGGQTYGYTF. The CDR3 bases are TGTGCCAGCAGTTACGGAGGACAGACTTATGGCTACACCTTC.

This clone turned up a few times. This chain joins TRBV4-3 and TRBJ1-5; D call uncertain. The V gene's germline CDR1 is LGHNA and CDR2 YSLEER. V lost 0 bases to trimming and J lost 1 base, with 7 bases between them. The CDR3 is 15 residues long. The CDR3 loop is CASSQDRESNQPQHF. DNA of the CDR3: TGCGCCAGCAGCCAAGATCGAGAAAGCAATCAGCCCCAGCATTTT.

This chain links TRBV9 with TRBJ1-3; 7 nucleotides match TRBD1. Germline trimming cut 4 bases from V and 2 bases from J; bases unmatched to any gene: 15. The CDR3 sequence is 18 residues long. Germline CDR1 SGDLS, CDR2 YYNGEE. Here the CDR3 reads CASSSQGTQKLTGNTIYF. CDR3 DNA sequence: TGTGCCAGCAGCTCACAGGGGACACAGAAACTTACTGGAAACACCATATATTTT.

This clone was detected only a few times. The chain couples TRBV5-5 to TRBJ1-5, with D unclear. V lost 0 bases and J 6 bases, leaving 13 bases between the germline ends. CDR3 length: 15 amino acids. Per germline, CDR1 SGHKS and CDR2 YYEKEE (reference sequence). The CDR3 loop reads CASSLAKSQSQPQHF. The CDR3 DNA follows: TGTGCCAGCAGCTTGGCCAAGTCACAGAGTCAGCCCCAGCATTTT. Full variable domain (remainder filled in from reference TRBV5-5 and TRBJ1-5): DAGVTQSPTHLIKTRGQQVTLRCSPISGHKSVSWYQQVLGQGPQFIFQYYEKEERGRGNFPDRFSARQFPNYSSELNVNALLLGDSALYLCASSLAKSQSQPQHFGDGTRLSIL.

V usage is TRBV5-6 and J usage is TRBJ1-3; D gene ambiguous. V was shortened by 1 base and J by 2 bases, with 10 bases between the two germline ends. The CDR3 is made up of 15 amino acids. Germline CDR1 SGHDT, CDR2 YYEEEE. CDR3 DNA: TGTGCCAGCAGCTTGCTCGCGGAGCCTGGAAACACCATATATTTT. Its protein is CASSLLAEPGNTIYF.

This clone was recorded once. The chain joins TRBV19 to TRBJ1-4; D is ambiguous. Germline CDR1 is LNHDA and CDR2 is SQIVND (reference sequence). Trimming left V 0 bases short and J 0 bases short, with 8 bases between. This CDR3 region has 16 residues. The CDR3 region is CASSIDTGATNEKLFF. The CDR3 DNA reads as TGTGCCAGTAGTATAGACACCGGAGCAACTAATGAAAAACTGTTTTTT.

Note on this clone: One end of the junction does not line up with germline, which may come from a read error. This chain links TRBV6-2 or TRBV6-3 with TRBJ2-5; 12 bases map to TRBD1. CDR1 and CDR2 from the germline V gene are MNHEY and SVGEGT. This CDR3 spans 18 amino acids. The CDR3 region has the DNA TGTGCCAGCAGTACCCGGGCGGGGACAGGGGGCCTCCCAGAGATCCAGTACTTC. Amino acid sequence: CASSTRAGTGGLPEIQYF.

In this sample, this clone turned up once. The V and J genes are TRBV10-3 and TRBJ2-2; no clear D. V lost 2 bases and J 0 bases, leaving 4 bases between the germline ends. The CDR3 is 14 residues long. CDR1 ENHRY and CDR2 SYGVKD come from the germline V gene. The CDR3 sequence is CAISEETNTGELFF. In DNA form, the CDR3 reads TGTGCCATCAGTGAGGAGACGAACACCGGGGAGCTGTTTTTT.

This clone was seen just once. This chain uses TRBV27 with TRBJ1-2; D ambiguous. V was clipped by 0 bases and J by 8 bases, with 13 bases between them. Germline V gives CDR1 MNHEY, CDR2 SMNVEV (reference sequence). This CDR3 is built from 14 residues. CDR3 sequence (DNA): TGTGCCAGCAGTTTATCGGTGGCCTCCAGGGGCTACACCTTC. Encoded protein: CASSLSVASRGYTF.